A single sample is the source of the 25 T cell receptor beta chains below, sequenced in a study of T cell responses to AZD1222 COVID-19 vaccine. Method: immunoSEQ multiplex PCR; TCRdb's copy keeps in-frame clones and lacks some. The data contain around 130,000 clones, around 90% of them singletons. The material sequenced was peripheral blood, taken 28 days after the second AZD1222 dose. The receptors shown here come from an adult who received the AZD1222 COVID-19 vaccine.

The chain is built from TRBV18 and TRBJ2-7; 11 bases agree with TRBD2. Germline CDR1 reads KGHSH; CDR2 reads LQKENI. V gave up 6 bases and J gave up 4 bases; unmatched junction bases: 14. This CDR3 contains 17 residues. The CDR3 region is CASSTSGIGEGPYEQYF. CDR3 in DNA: TGTGCCAGCTCGACTAGCGGGATCGGGGAAGGTCCTTACGAGCAGTACTTC.

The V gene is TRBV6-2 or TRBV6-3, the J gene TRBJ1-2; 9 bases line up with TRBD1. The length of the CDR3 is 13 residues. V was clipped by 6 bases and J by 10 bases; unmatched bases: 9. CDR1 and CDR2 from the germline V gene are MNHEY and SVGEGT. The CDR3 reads CASSQGQGLVYTF. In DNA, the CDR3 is TGTGCCAGCAGCCAGGGACAGGGCCTCGTCTACACCTTC.

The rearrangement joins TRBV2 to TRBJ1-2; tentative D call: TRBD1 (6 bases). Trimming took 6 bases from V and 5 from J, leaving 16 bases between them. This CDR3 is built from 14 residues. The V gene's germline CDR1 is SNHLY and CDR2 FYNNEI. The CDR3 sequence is CASSVRQDPYGYTF. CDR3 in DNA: TGTGCCAGCAGCGTCCGACAGGACCCGTATGGCTACACCTTC.

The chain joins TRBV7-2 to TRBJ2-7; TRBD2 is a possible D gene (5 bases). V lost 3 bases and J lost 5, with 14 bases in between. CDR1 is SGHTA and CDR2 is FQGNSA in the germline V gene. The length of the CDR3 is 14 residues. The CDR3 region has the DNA TGTGCCAGCAGCTTTTTGAGGGATCGGGACGAGCAGTACTTC. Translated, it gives CASSFLRDRDEQYF.

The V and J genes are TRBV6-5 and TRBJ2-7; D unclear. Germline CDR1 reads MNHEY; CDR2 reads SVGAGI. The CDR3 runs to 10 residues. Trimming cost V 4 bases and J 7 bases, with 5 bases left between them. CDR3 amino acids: CASSFGEQYF. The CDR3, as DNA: TGTGCCAGCAGTTTCGGGGAGCAGTACTTC.

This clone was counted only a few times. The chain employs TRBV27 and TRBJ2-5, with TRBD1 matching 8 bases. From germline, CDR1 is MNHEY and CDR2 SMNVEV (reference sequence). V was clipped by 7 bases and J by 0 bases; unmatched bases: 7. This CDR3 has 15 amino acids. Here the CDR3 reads CASTTDRAYQETQYF. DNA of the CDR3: TGTGCCAGCACCACGGACAGGGCGTACCAAGAGACCCAGTACTTC.

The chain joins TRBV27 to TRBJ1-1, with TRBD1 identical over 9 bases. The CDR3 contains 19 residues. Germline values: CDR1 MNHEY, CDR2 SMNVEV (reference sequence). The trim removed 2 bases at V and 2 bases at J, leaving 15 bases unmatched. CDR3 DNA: TGTGCCAGCAGTTTAGTAGTTCGGGACAGGGAGCCCTTTAACACTGAAGCTTTCTTT. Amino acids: CASSLVVRDREPFNTEAFF.

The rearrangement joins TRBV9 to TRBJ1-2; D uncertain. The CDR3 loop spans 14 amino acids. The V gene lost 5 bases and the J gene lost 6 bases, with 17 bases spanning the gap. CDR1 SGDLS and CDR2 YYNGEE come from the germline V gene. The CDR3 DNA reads TGTGCCAGCAGTTCGACATCCCAAGCGCATGGCTACACCTTC. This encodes CASSSTSQAHGYTF.

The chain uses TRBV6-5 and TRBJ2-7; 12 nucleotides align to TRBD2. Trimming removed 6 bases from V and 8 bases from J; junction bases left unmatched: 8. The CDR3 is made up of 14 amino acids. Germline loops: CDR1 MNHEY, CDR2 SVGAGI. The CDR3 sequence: CASSPTSGRDQQYF. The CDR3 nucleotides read TGTGCCAGCAGCCCGACTAGCGGGAGAGATCAGCAGTACTTC.

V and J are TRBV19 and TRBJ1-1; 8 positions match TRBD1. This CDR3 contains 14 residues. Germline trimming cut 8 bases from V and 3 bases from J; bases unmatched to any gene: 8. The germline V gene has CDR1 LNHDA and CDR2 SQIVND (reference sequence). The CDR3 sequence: CASSKQGVYTEAFF. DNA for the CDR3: TGTGCCAGTTCCAAACAGGGGGTTTACACTGAAGCTTTCTTT.

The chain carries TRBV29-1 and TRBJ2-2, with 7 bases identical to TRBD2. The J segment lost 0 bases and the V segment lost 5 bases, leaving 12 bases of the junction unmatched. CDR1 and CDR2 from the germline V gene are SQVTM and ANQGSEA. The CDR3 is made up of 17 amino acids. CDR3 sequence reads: CSVNPKGSGANTGELFF. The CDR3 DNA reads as TGCAGCGTTAACCCCAAGGGAAGCGGGGCGAACACCGGGGAGCTGTTTTTT.

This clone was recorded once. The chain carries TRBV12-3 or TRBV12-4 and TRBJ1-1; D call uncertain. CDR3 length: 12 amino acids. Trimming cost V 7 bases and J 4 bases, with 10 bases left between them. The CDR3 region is CASNGEGTEAFF. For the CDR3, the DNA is TGTGCCAGCAACGGAGAGGGCACTGAAGCTTTCTTT.

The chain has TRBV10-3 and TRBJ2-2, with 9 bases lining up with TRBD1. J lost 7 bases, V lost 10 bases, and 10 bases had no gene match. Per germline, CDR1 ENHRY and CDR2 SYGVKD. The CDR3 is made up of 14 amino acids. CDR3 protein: CATRGDRADGELFF. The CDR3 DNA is TGTGCCACGAGGGGGGACAGGGCGGACGGGGAGCTGTTTTTT.

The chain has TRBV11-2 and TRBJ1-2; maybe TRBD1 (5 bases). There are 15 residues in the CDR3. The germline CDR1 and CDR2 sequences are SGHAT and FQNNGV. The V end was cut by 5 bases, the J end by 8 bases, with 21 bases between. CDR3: CASSRSARASEGYTF. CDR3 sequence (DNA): TGTGCCAGCAGCCGGTCAGCCAGGGCAAGTGAAGGCTACACCTTC.

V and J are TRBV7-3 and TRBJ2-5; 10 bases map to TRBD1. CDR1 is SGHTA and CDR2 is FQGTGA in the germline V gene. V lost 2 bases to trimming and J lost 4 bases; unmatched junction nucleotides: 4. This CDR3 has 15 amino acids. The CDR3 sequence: CASSLGQGVGETQYF. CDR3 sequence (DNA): TGTGCCAGCAGCTTAGGACAGGGGGTTGGAGAGACCCAGTACTTC.

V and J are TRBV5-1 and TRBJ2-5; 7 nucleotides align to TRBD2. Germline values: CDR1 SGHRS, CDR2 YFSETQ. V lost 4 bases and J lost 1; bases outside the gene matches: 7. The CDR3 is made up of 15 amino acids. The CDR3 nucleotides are TGCGCCAGCAGCGCCACGGGACTACCCCAAGAGACCCAGTACTTC. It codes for CASSATGLPQETQYF.

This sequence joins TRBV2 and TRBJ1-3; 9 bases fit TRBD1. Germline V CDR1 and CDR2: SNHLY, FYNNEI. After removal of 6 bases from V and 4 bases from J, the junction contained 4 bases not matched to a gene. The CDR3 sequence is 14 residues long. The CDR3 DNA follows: TGTGCCAGCAGGGGGACAGGGCAAGGAAACACCATATATTTT. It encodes CASRGTGQGNTIYF.

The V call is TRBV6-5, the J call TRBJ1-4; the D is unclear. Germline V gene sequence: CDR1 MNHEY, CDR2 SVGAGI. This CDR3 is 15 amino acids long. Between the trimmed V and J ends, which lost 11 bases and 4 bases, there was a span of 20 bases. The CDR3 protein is CASTLSRGLNEKLFF. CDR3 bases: TGTGCCTCAACCCTTTCTCGAGGCCTTAATGAAAAACTGTTTTTT.

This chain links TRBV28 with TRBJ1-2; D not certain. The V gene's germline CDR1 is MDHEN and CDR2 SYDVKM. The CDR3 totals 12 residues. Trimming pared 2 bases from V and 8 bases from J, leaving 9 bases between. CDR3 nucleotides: TGTGCCAGCAGTTTAACGGAGAGGGGCTACACCTTC. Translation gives CASSLTERGYTF.

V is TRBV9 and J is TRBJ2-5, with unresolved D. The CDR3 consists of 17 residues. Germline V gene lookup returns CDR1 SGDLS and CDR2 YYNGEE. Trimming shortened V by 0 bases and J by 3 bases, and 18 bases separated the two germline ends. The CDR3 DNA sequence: TGTGCCAGCAGCGTAGCTCTGAAGACCAACGTAGAAGAGACCCAGTACTTC. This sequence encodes CASSVALKTNVEETQYF.

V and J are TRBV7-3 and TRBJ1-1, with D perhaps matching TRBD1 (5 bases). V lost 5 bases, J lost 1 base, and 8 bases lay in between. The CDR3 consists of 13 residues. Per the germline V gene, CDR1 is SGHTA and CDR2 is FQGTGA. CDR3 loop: CASSTDRNTEAFF. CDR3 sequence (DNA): TGTGCCAGCAGCACCGACAGGAACACTGAAGCTTTCTTT. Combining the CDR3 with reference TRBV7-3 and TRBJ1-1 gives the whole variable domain GAGVSQTPSNKVTEKGKYVELRCDPISGHTALYWYRQSLGQGPEFLIYFQGTGAADDSGLPNDRFFAVRPEGSVSTLKIQRTERGDSAVYLCASSTDRNTEAFFGQGTRLTVV.

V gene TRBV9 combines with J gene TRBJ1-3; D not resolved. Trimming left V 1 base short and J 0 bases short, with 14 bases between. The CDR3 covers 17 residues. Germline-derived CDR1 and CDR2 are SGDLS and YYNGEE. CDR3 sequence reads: CASSVNAGMVSGNTIYF. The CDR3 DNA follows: TGTGCCAGCAGCGTAAACGCTGGGATGGTCTCTGGAAACACCATATATTTT.

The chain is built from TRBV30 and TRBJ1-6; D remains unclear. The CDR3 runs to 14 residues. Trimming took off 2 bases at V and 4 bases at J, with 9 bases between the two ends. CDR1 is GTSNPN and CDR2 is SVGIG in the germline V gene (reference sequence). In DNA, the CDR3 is TGTGCCTGGAGTATGGCGCAGTATAATTCACCCCTCCACTTT. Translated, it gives CAWSMAQYNSPLHF. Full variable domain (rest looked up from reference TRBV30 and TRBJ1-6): SQTIHQWPATLVQPVGSPLSLECTVEGTSNPNLYWYRQAAGRGLQLLFYSVGIGQISSEVPQNLSASRPQDRQFILSSKKLLLSDSGFYLCAWSMAQYNSPLHFGNGTRLTVT.

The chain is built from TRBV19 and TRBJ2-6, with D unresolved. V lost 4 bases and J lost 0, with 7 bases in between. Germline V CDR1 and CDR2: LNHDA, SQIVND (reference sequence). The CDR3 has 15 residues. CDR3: CASSTGHSGANVLTF. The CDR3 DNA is TGTGCCAGTAGTACCGGGCACTCTGGGGCCAACGTCCTGACTTTC. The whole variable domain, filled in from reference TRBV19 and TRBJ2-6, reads DGGITQSPKYLFRKEGQNVTLSCEQNLNHDAMYWYRQDPGQGLRLIYYSQIVNDFQKGDIAEGYSVSREKKESFPLTVTSAQKNPTAFYLCASSTGHSGANVLTFGAGSRLTVL.

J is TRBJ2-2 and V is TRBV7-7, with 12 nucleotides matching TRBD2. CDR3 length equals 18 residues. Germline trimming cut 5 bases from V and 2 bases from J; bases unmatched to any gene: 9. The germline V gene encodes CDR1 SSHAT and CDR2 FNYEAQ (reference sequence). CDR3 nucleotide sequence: TGTGCCAGCAGCCCTACGGGACTAGCGGGCCTCAACACCGGGGAGCTGTTTTTT. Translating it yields CASSPTGLAGLNTGELFF.